Below are 20 T cell receptor beta chains sequenced from a single sample in a study of human T cells and chemical hapten exposure. TCRdb reanalysed the RACE reads using MiXCR and keeps one entry per CDR3 protein. The repertoire holds approximately 71,000 distinct CDR3 sequences, with around 10% as singletons. Specified time point: patch test 3, about 24 weeks after DPC sensitization. Treatment: therapeutic diphenylcyclopropenone sensitization with weekly scalp DPC. The sample in question was whole blood, obtained in connection with sensitization to the hapten diphenylcyclopropenone (DPC). All receptors derive from a woman aged 50 to 65 with alopecia areata. Some clones in this sample may be carry-over from other donors' samples.

In this sample, this clonotype turned up many times. J is TRBJ2-1 and V is TRBV6-4; 10 bases match TRBD1. V lost 4 bases to trimming and J lost 3 bases; unmatched junction nucleotides: 3. The germline gives CDR1 MRHNA, CDR2 SNTAGT. This CDR3 comprises 15 residues. In nucleotides, the CDR3 is TGTGCCAGCAGTGCGGGACAGGGGATCTACAATGAGCAGTTCTTC. Its protein is CASSAGQGIYNEQFF.

This clonotype came up a few times. The chain recombines TRBV2 with TRBJ1-2; TRBD1 might be the D (6 bases). Germline CDR1 and CDR2: SNHLY and FYNNEI. The CDR3 totals 14 residues. V was clipped by 1 base and J by 8 bases, with 14 bases between them. CDR3: CASSEGRGERGYTF. The CDR3 DNA sequence: TGTGCCAGCAGTGAAGGCAGGGGTGAGAGAGGCTACACCTTC. The complete variable domain, with remaining parts taken from reference TRBV2 and TRBJ1-2, reads EPEVTQTPSHQVTQMGQEVILRCVPISNHLYFYWYRQILGQKVEFLVSFYNNEISEKSEIFDDQFSVERPDGSNFTLKIRSTKLEDSAMYFCASSEGRGERGYTFGSGTRLTVV.

This chain connects TRBV6-1 to TRBJ1-5, with D possibly TRBD1 on 5 matching bases. This CDR3 is built from 15 residues. V lost 2 bases, J lost 4 bases, and 12 bases lay in between. Germline V gives CDR1 MNHNS, CDR2 SASEGT. The chain's CDR3 is CASSERGYRNQPQHF. CDR3 in DNA: TGTGCCAGCAGTGAACGGGGGTACCGAAATCAGCCCCAGCATTTT.

This clonotype was observed a handful of times. The chain joins TRBV10-3 to TRBJ1-2, with a tentative D call TRBD1 (5 bases). The germline CDR1 and CDR2 sequences are ENHRY and SYGVKD. The CDR3 spans 13 residues. Trimming pared 1 base from V and 3 bases from J, leaving 6 bases between. This CDR3 reads CAISELGDYGYTF. Written as DNA, the CDR3 is TGTGCCATCAGTGAGTTGGGGGACTATGGCTACACCTTC.

This clonotype showed up many times. This rearrangement joins TRBV12-3 or TRBV12-4 to TRBJ1-2; TRBD1 might be the D (6 bases). The germline V and J ends were trimmed by 6 bases and 8 bases, with 19 bases remaining between them. The CDR3 has 14 amino acids. The CDR3 reads CASRAFWGARGYTF. In DNA, the CDR3 is TGTGCCAGCAGAGCTTTTTGGGGGGCACGGGGCTACACCTTC.

This chain joins TRBV28 and TRBJ2-1, with D perhaps matching TRBD1 or TRBD2 (5 bases each). CDR3 size: 11 residues. With 11 bases removed from V and 9 bases from J, the gap between germline ends came to 14 bases. CDR1 and CDR2 from the germline V gene are MDHEN and SYDVKM. The CDR3: CALRGNGEQFF. CDR3 nucleotide sequence: TGTGCCCTGAGGGGTAACGGTGAGCAGTTCTTC.

This clonotype was detected ten times or more. The chain links TRBV9 to TRBJ2-1; D possibly corresponds to TRBD2 (7 bases). This CDR3 contains 17 residues. Germline assignment: CDR1 SGDLS and CDR2 YYNGEE. V was clipped by 1 base and J by 4 bases, with 18 bases between them. CDR3: CASSVRGGGTNYNEQFF. The CDR3 coding sequence is TGTGCCAGCAGCGTAAGGGGGGGAGGAACGAATTACAATGAGCAGTTCTTC.

This clonotype was counted at least ten times. This rearrangement joins TRBV20-1 to TRBJ1-5, with D unresolved. Per germline, CDR1 DFQATT and CDR2 SNEGSKA (reference sequence). CDR3 length: 16 amino acids. The germline V and J ends were trimmed by 3 bases and 1 base, with 16 bases remaining between them. DNA for the CDR3: TGCAGTGCTAGGGAGGAAAGGTGGTCCAGCAATCAGCCCCAGCATTTT. Its protein is CSAREERWSSNQPQHF.

The chain couples TRBV19 to TRBJ1-6; D is ambiguous. Trimming cost V 3 bases and J 14 bases, with 14 bases left between them. The germline V gene has CDR1 LNHDA and CDR2 SQIVND (reference sequence). There are 13 residues in the CDR3. CDR3 in amino acids: CASSMTQLVALHF. The CDR3 nucleotides are TGTGCCAGTAGTATGACTCAGCTCGTGGCCCTCCACTTT.

In its sample, this clonotype was seen a few times. The chain has TRBV29-1 and TRBJ2-1, with 7 positions matching TRBD1. Germline V gives CDR1 SQVTM, CDR2 ANQGSEA. The CDR3 covers 12 residues. After removal of 5 bases from V and 4 bases from J, the junction contained 2 bases not matched to a gene. The chain's CDR3 is CSVPTGYNEQFF. In DNA, the CDR3 is TGCAGCGTTCCGACAGGGTACAATGAGCAGTTCTTC.

In this sample, this clonotype turned up a few times. This rearrangement joins TRBV24-1 to TRBJ2-5; perhaps TRBD2 as D (5 bases). The V gene lost 4 bases and the J gene lost 9 bases, with 17 bases spanning the gap. The CDR3 has 14 residues. Germline V lookup: CDR1 KGHDR, CDR2 SFDVKD. In nucleotides, the CDR3 is TGTGCCACCAGTGAGAGCGGAAACCTTCGGGCCCAGTACTTC. The encoded protein is CATSESGNLRAQYF.

This clonotype showed up many times. The genes are TRBV7-6 and TRBJ2-3, with D possibly matching TRBD2 (5 bases). Trimming stripped 1 base from V and 3 bases from J, with 14 bases between. Germline assignment: CDR1 SGHVS and CDR2 FNYEAQ. This CDR3 spans 16 amino acids. CDR3 bases: TGTGCCAGCAGCTTAGAGGTGGGAGTGGTTACAGATACGCAGTATTTT. Amino acid sequence: CASSLEVGVVTDTQYF.

This clonotype appeared a few times. The gene calls are TRBV27 and TRBJ1-5; D is uncertain. This CDR3 spans 17 amino acids. Looked up from germline, CDR1 is MNHEY and CDR2 is SMNVEV (reference sequence). V was pared by 1 base and J by 9 bases, with 22 bases between. In nucleotides, the CDR3 is TGTGCCAGCAGTTTATATGGTGACGGACCTCAGTATTGGCCCCAGCATTTT. The encoded protein is CASSLYGDGPQYWPQHF.

The gene calls are TRBV29-1 and TRBJ2-1; 7 positions agree with TRBD1. The length of the CDR3 is 14 residues. From germline, CDR1 is SQVTM and CDR2 ANQGSEA. J was trimmed by 0 bases and V by 6 bases; bases with no gene match: 5. For the CDR3, the DNA is TGCAGCGTACAGACAGGGAGCTCCTACAATGAGCAGTTCTTC. This codes for CSVQTGSSYNEQFF.

This chain connects TRBV25-1 to TRBJ2-5, with D perhaps matching TRBD1 (6 bases). Germline assignment: CDR1 MGHDK and CDR2 SYGVNS. Trimming pared 3 bases from V and 5 bases from J, leaving 10 bases between. The CDR3 extends over 13 amino acids. Here the CDR3 reads CASSDGQGETQYF. As DNA, the CDR3 is TGTGCCAGCAGTGATGGGCAGGGGGAGACCCAGTACTTC.

The sample holds many counts of this clonotype. The J gene is TRBJ1-2, the V gene TRBV29-1, with D unclear. Germline loops: CDR1 SQVTM, CDR2 ANQGSEA. V gave up 3 bases and J gave up 4 bases, with 9 bases separating them. This CDR3 contains 12 residues. CDR3: CSVDEALYGYTF. In nucleotides, the CDR3 is TGCAGCGTTGATGAGGCCCTCTATGGCTACACCTTC.

This clonotype was seen more than once but under ten times. The genes are TRBV9 and TRBJ2-2, with TRBD1 matching over 8 bases. The ends lost 5 bases at V and 0 bases at J; junction bases unmatched: 0. Germline V gives CDR1 SGDLS, CDR2 YYNGEE. The CDR3 runs to 14 residues. In DNA form, the CDR3 reads TGTGCCAGCAGGGACAGGGCGAACACCGGGGAGCTGTTTTTT. It specifies CASRDRANTGELFF.

The sample holds a few counts of this clonotype. This chain connects TRBV7-2 to TRBJ2-7; D possibly uses TRBD1 or TRBD2 (6 bases each). Per the germline V gene, CDR1 is SGHTA and CDR2 is FQGNSA. The CDR3 has 13 residues. Deletions cut 5 bases from V and 6 bases from J, with 14 bases between. The CDR3 loop reads CASSPEPGAEQYF. The DNA of the CDR3 is TGTGCCAGCAGCCCTGAACCGGGGGCCGAGCAGTACTTC.

This clonotype occurred once. This sequence joins TRBV6-4 and TRBJ2-1; 11 bases line up with TRBD2. This CDR3 is 17 amino acids long. V was pared by 6 bases and J by 2 bases, with 9 bases of the junction left unmatched. Germline CDR1 reads MRHNA; CDR2 reads SNTAGT. The CDR3 protein is CASRRYSSGRPYNEQFF. CDR3 bases: TGTGCCAGCAGACGCTATTCTAGCGGGAGGCCCTACAATGAGCAGTTCTTC.

This clonotype came up a few times. The chain combines TRBV29-1 with TRBJ1-5, with 7 nucleotides matching TRBD1. Germline V CDR1 and CDR2: SQVTM, ANQGSEA. This CDR3 is built from 17 residues. The ends lost 5 bases at V and 0 bases at J; junction bases unmatched: 13. CDR3 amino acids: CSVLLGPGGGSNQPQHF. The CDR3 DNA sequence: TGCAGCGTTCTTTTAGGACCAGGGGGAGGTAGCAATCAGCCCCAGCATTTT.